Each of the 14 T cell receptor beta chains below was sequenced from the same sample in a study of T cells in Graves' hyperthyroidism and ophthalmopathy. RNA transcripts provided the source from which TCR beta CDR3 regions were amplified. HTBI primers were employed in a first-round RT-PCR of the TCR CDR3. TCRdb independently ran MiXCR on the multiplex PCR reads; one entry per CDR3 protein. The sample shows approximately 600,000 distinct CDR3 sequences, 20% of them seen only once. Sequenced sample: blood. The receptors stem from a young man with Graves' ophthalmopathy.

The chain links TRBV20-1 to TRBJ2-3, with 10 bases lining up with TRBD2. The CDR3 contains 18 residues. Germline values: CDR1 DFQATT, CDR2 SNEGSKA (reference sequence). V lost 0 bases and J lost 4; bases outside the gene matches: 13. The CDR3 region has the DNA TGCAGTGCTAGAGATCCACCAGGAGTAGCGGGAGGTGCAGATACGCAGTATTTT. Amino acids: CSARDPPGVAGGADTQYF.

This clonotype has more than one count but fewer than ten. The chain combines TRBV5-1 with TRBJ2-7, with D perhaps matching TRBD2 (6 bases). The CDR3 totals 13 residues. CDR1 and CDR2 from the germline V gene are SGHRS and YFSETQ. The germline V and J ends were trimmed by 2 bases and 7 bases, with 13 bases remaining between them. CDR3 protein: CASSFSGTGEQYF. The DNA of the CDR3 is TGCGCCAGCAGCTTCTCCGGGACTGGTGAGCAGTACTTC.

This clonotype came up many times. The gene calls are TRBV12-3 or TRBV12-4 and TRBJ1-6, with D unclear. This CDR3 spans 14 amino acids. V shed 6 bases and J shed 3 bases, with 9 bases lying between them. DNA of the CDR3: TGTGCCAGCAGCCCCGGGAGCTATAATTCACCCCTCCACTTT. Translating it yields CASSPGSYNSPLHF.

This clonotype showed up just a few times. The chain uses TRBV5-1 and TRBJ2-7; D ambiguous. This CDR3 contains 15 residues. Trimming cost V 4 bases and J 0 bases, with 14 bases left between them. Germline assignment: CDR1 SGHRS and CDR2 YFSETQ. The CDR3 loop reads CASSPVGGYSYEQYF. The CDR3 region has the DNA TGCGCCAGCAGCCCCGTCGGCGGTTACTCCTACGAGCAGTACTTC.

This clonotype has a handful of counts. V usage is TRBV20-1 and J usage is TRBJ2-7, with TRBD2 as a possible D gene (6 bases). The CDR3 sequence is 13 residues long. V was pared by 6 bases and J by 2 bases, with 14 bases between. Germline CDR1 is DFQATT and CDR2 is SNEGSKA (reference sequence). DNA of the CDR3: TGCAGTGCGCGGGACCCGAGGGCCTACGAGCAGTACTTC. This encodes CSARDPRAYEQYF.

This clonotype has more than one count but fewer than ten. The chain couples TRBV5-4 to TRBJ2-1; no firm D call. The V end was cut by 4 bases, the J end by 7 bases, with 15 bases between. This CDR3 is built from 14 residues. Germline loops: CDR1 SGHNT, CDR2 YYREEE (reference sequence). CDR3 DNA: TGTGCCAGCAGCCATGGACGCAGTCTTAATGAGCAGTTCTTC. Its translation is CASSHGRSLNEQFF.

This clonotype was seen a few times. This sequence joins TRBV29-1 and TRBJ2-7; maybe TRBD1 (6 bases). V gave up 7 bases and J gave up 0 bases, with 10 bases separating them. The CDR3 covers 12 residues. CDR1 is SQVTM, CDR2 ANQGSEA, per germline. CDR3 sequence: CSARQDSYEQYF. The CDR3 DNA is TGCAGCGCCAGACAGGACTCCTACGAGCAGTACTTC.

Remarks on this clonotype: The junction does not match germline at one end; this may be a read error. The chain links TRBV5-1 to TRBJ1-1; a possible D gene is TRBD1 (5 bases). Germline V gene lookup returns CDR1 SGHRS and CDR2 YFSETQ. The CDR3 extends over 14 amino acids. CDR3 residues: CARSLQGWDTEAFF. The CDR3 DNA reads as TGCGCCAGAAGCTTGCAGGGTTGGGACACTGAAGCTTTCTTT.

V and J are TRBV28 and TRBJ2-1, with D possibly matching TRBD2 (6 bases). The germline gives CDR1 MDHEN, CDR2 SYDVKM. The ends were cut back, 2 bases at V and 3 bases at J, with 20 bases in the middle. This CDR3 is built from 18 residues. The DNA for the CDR3 is TGTGCCAGCAGTTTACGGGATTGGGGGACTGGACTCTACAATGAGCAGTTCTTC. Encoded protein: CASSLRDWGTGLYNEQFF.

The V and J genes are TRBV9 and TRBJ2-1, with D possibly being TRBD1 (5 bases). Trimming stripped 3 bases from V and 0 bases from J, with 7 bases between. This CDR3 spans 14 amino acids. Germline lookup yields CDR1 SGDLS and CDR2 YYNGEE. CDR3 protein: CASSADSSYNEQFF. The CDR3 nucleotides read TGTGCCAGCAGCGCCGACAGCTCCTACAATGAGCAGTTCTTC.

The sample holds a few counts of this clonotype. V is TRBV20-1 and J is TRBJ2-2; D not resolved. Germline V gives CDR1 DFQATT, CDR2 SNEGSKA (reference sequence). Trimming pared 0 bases from V and 4 bases from J, leaving 9 bases between. The CDR3 has 14 amino acids. The CDR3 bases are TGCAGTGCTAGAGACAAACGACCCACCGGGGAGCTGTTTTTT. Translating it yields CSARDKRPTGELFF.

This clonotype was recorded at least ten times. The V and J genes are TRBV7-2 and TRBJ1-1, with no clear D. V was clipped by 3 bases and J by 1 base, with 6 bases between them. From germline, CDR1 is SGHTA and CDR2 FQGNSA. This CDR3 region has 13 residues. The CDR3 here is CASSFGSNTEAFF. CDR3 nucleotide sequence: TGTGCCAGCAGCTTCGGGTCGAACACTGAAGCTTTCTTT.

This clonotype was counted a few times. V usage is TRBV5-1 and J usage is TRBJ1-1, with TRBD1 identical over 7 bases. The CDR3 has 16 residues. Trimming at V came to 4 bases and at J to 2 bases, leaving 11 bases not matched to a gene. Per the germline V gene, CDR1 is SGHRS and CDR2 is YFSETQ. CDR3 loop: CASSLPLQGGNTEAFF. For the CDR3, the DNA is TGCGCCAGCAGCCTCCCTCTCCAGGGGGGCAACACTGAAGCTTTCTTT.

This chain joins TRBV20-1 and TRBJ2-7; a possible D gene is TRBD1 (6 bases). Trimming removed 7 bases at V and 2 bases at J, with 15 bases between. The germline gives CDR1 DFQATT, CDR2 SNEGSKA (reference sequence). The CDR3 spans 13 residues. The CDR3 nucleotides are TGCAGTGTTACAGGGAAATTAACCTACGAGCAGTACTTC. Translating it yields CSVTGKLTYEQYF.